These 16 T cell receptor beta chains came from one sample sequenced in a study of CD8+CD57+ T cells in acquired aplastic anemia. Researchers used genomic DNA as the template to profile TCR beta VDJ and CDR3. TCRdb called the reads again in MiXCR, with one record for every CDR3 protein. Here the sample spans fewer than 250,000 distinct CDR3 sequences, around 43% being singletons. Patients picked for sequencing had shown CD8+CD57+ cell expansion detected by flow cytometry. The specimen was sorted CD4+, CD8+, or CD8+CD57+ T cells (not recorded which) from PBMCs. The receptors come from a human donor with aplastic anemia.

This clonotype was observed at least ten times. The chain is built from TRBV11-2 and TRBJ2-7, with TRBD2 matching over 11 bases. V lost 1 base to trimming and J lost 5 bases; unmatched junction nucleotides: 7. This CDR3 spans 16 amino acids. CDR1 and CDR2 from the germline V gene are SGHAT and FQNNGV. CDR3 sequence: CASSLGKLAGVNEQYF. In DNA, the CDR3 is TGTGCCAGCAGCTTAGGGAAACTAGCGGGGGTCAACGAGCAGTACTTC.

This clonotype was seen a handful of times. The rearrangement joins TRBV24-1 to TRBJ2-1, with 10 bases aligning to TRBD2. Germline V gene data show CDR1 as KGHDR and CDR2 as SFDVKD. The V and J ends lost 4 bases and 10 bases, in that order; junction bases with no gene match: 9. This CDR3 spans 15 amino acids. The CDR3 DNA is TGTGCCACCAGTGACTCCCTCGGACTAGCGGAGGAGCAGTTCTTC. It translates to CATSDSLGLAEEQFF.

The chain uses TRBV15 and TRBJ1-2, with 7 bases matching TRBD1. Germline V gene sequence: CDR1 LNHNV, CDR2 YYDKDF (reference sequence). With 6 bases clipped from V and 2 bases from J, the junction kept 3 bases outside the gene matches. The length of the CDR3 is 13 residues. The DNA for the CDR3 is TGTGCCACCAGAGACAGGGTAAACTATGGCTACACCTTC. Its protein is CATRDRVNYGYTF.

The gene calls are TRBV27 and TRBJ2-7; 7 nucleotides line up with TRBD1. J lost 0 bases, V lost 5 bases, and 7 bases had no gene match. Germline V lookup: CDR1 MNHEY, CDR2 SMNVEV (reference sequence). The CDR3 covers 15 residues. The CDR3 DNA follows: TGTGCCAGCAGTCTCAGGGGGTTTTTCTCCTACGAGCAGTACTTC. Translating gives CASSLRGFFSYEQYF.

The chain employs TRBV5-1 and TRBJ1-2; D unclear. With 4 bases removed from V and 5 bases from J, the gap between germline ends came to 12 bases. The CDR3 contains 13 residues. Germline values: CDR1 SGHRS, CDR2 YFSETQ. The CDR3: CASSHREGYGYTF. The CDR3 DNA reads TGCGCCAGCAGCCATAGAGAGGGATATGGCTACACCTTC.

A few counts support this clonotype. DNA of the CDR3: TGTGCCAGCAGTGTAGGGACCAAAAACATTCAGTACTTC. Translating gives CASSVGTKNIQYF. The chain recombines TRBV27 with TRBJ2-4; D unresolved. Per germline, CDR1 MNHEY and CDR2 SMNVEV (reference sequence). CDR3 length: 13 residues. The V end was cut by 5 bases, the J end by 2 bases, with 7 bases between.

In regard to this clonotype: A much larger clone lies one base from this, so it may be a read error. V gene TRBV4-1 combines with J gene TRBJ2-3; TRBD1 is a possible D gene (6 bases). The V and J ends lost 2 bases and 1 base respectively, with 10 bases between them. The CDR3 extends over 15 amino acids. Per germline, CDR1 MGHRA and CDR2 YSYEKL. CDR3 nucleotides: TGCGCCAGCAGCCAACCAAACAGGGGCACAGATACGCAGTATTTT. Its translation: CASSQPNRGTDTQYF.

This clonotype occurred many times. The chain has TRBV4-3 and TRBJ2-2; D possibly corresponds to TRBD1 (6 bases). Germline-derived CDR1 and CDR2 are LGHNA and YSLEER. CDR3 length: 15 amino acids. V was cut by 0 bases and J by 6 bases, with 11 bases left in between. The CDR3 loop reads CASSQDWTVAGELFF. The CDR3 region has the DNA TGCGCCAGCAGCCAAGATTGGACAGTGGCCGGGGAGCTGTTTTTT.

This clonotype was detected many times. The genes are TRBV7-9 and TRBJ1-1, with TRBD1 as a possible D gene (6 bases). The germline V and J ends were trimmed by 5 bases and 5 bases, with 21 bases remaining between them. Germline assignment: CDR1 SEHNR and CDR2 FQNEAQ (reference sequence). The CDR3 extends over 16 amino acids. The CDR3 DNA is TGTGCCAGCAGCCAGAGGACAGAAAATACGGGGACTGAAGCTTTCTTT. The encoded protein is CASSQRTENTGTEAFF.

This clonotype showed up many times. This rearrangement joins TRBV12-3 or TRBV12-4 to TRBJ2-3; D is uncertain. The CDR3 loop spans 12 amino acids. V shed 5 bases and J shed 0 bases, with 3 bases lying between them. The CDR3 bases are TGTGCCAGCAGTCACAGCACAGATACGCAGTATTTT. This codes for CASSHSTDTQYF.

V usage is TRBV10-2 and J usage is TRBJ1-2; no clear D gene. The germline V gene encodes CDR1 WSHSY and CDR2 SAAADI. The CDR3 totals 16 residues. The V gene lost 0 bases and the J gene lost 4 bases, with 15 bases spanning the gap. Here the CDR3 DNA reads TGCGCCAGCAGTGAGTCGGACGGACCAACTTCCTATGGCTACACCTTC. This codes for CASSESDGPTSYGYTF.

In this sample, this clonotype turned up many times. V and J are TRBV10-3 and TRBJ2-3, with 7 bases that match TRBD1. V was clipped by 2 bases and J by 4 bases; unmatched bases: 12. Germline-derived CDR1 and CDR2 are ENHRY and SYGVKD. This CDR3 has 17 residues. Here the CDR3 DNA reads TGTGCCATCAGTGAGCCTCGAACAGGGGCAGTCGCAGATACGCAGTATTTT. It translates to CAISEPRTGAVADTQYF.

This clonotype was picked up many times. The CDR3 sequence is CASSPPGPQHF. In DNA, the CDR3 is TGTGCCAGCAGTCCGCCGGGACCCCAGCATTTT. This sequence joins TRBV6-2 or TRBV6-3 and TRBJ1-5; no firm D call. V was trimmed by 5 bases and J by 10 bases, leaving 9 bases between them. The CDR3 is made up of 11 amino acids. Germline V gene sequence: CDR1 MNHEY, CDR2 SVGEGT.

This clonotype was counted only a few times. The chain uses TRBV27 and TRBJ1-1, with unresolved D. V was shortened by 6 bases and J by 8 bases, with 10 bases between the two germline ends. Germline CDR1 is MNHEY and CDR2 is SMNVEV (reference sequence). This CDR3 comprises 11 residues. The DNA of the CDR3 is TGTGCCAGCAGGGCGGCGGCAGAAGCTTTCTTT. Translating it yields CASRAAAEAFF.

CDR3 sequence: CASSPDTSYGYTF. CDR3 in DNA: TGTGCCAGCAGTCCCGACACCTCCTATGGCTACACCTTC. The V call is TRBV6-9, the J call TRBJ1-2, with no clear D. Germline V gene sequence: CDR1 MNHGY, CDR2 SVAAGI. The length of the CDR3 is 13 residues. Trimming took 5 bases from V and 4 from J, leaving 11 bases between them.

The CDR3: CASRGGINEQFF. CDR3 DNA sequence: TGTGCCAGCCGGGGGGGTATCAATGAGCAGTTCTTC. The V and J genes are TRBV25-1 and TRBJ2-1; 8 positions match TRBD2. The V gene's germline CDR1 is MGHDK and CDR2 SYGVNS. The CDR3 contains 12 residues. With V trimmed by 8 bases and J by 6 bases, 3 bases remained unmatched.